The 31 T cell receptor beta chains listed next were all sequenced from one sample in a study of control samples from healthy donors and cancer patients. TCRdb keeps only in-frame clones here, not all; method: immunoSEQ multiplex PCR. The table includes about 120,000 clones, roughly nine tenths detected once. Sequencing was performed on blood. Source of these receptors: a man aged 45 to 65 in good health.

The chain recombines TRBV9 with TRBJ1-1; 11 bases match TRBD1. The length of the CDR3 is 15 residues. V lost 2 bases, J lost 4 bases, and 4 bases stayed unmatched. From germline, CDR1 is SGDLS and CDR2 YYNGEE. The DNA of the CDR3 is TGTGCCAGCAGCGTCCAGGACAGGGGGCTCACTGAAGCTTTCTTT. Translating gives CASSVQDRGLTEAFF. The full variable domain, its missing parts supplied by reference TRBV9 and TRBJ1-1, is DSGVTQTPKHLITATGQRVTLRCSPRSGDLSVYWYQQSLDQGLQFLIQYYNGEERAKGNILERFSAQQFPDLHSELNLSSLELGDSALYFCASSVQDRGLTEAFFGQGTRLTVV.

This clone was counted many times. V usage is TRBV19 and J usage is TRBJ2-7, with 10 bases identical to TRBD1. V was pared by 5 bases and J by 2 bases, with 6 bases of the junction left unmatched. This CDR3 comprises 15 residues. Germline CDR1 LNHDA, CDR2 SQIVND (reference sequence). DNA of the CDR3: TGTGCCAGTAGTCACCGGGACAGGGGAACCTACGAGCAGTACTTC. It codes for CASSHRDRGTYEQYF.

This clone was recorded once. This chain joins TRBV7-2 and TRBJ1-1, with D possibly matching TRBD1 (5 bases). The CDR3 length is 14 residues. Germline CDR1 SGHTA, CDR2 FQGNSA. V lost 3 bases and J 4 bases, leaving 12 bases between the germline ends. The CDR3 is CASSFTARGTEAFF. The CDR3 bases are TGTGCCAGCAGCTTTACCGCAAGGGGCACTGAAGCTTTCTTT.

This clone has ten or more counts. The J gene is TRBJ1-6, the V gene TRBV30; TRBD1 matches at 7 bases. V lost 2 bases and J lost 11; bases outside the gene matches: 9. The V gene's germline CDR1 is GTSNPN and CDR2 SVGIG (reference sequence). CDR3 length equals 14 residues. The CDR3 bases are TGTGCCTGGAGTCGGGTGGGACAGTTAACACCCCTCCACTTT. Amino acid sequence: CAWSRVGQLTPLHF.

This rearrangement joins TRBV9 to TRBJ2-2, with 9 bases identical to TRBD2. V lost 0 bases to trimming and J lost 7 bases; unmatched junction nucleotides: 7. The CDR3 contains 16 residues. Germline CDR1 is SGDLS and CDR2 is YYNGEE. CDR3 sequence (DNA): TGTGCCAGCAGCGTAGTGGCTAGCGGGGTCGGCGGGGAGCTGTTTTTT. Residues: CASSVVASGVGGELFF.

This clone has just one count. The V call is TRBV10-3, the J call TRBJ2-7, with D possibly being TRBD1 (5 bases). The CDR3 contains 15 residues. V was pared by 2 bases and J by 6 bases, with 17 bases between. The germline gives CDR1 ENHRY, CDR2 SYGVKD. CDR3 residues: CAISEESGYAGEQYF. The CDR3 DNA is TGTGCCATCAGTGAGGAGTCAGGGTATGCTGGCGAGCAGTACTTC.

The V gene is TRBV28, the J gene TRBJ2-3; D call uncertain. Trimming left V 4 bases short and J 2 bases short, with 13 bases between. The germline V gene encodes CDR1 MDHEN and CDR2 SYDVKM. The CDR3 runs to 15 residues. The CDR3 DNA sequence: TGTGCCAGCAGTTACACCCGGACCTCCACAGATACGCAGTATTTT. Amino acid sequence: CASSYTRTSTDTQYF. Supplemented by reference TRBV28 and TRBJ2-3, the full variable domain reads DVKVTQSSRYLVKRTGEKVFLECVQDMDHENMFWYRQDPGLGLRLIYFSYDVKMKEKGDIPEGYSVSREKKERFSLILESASTNQTSMYLCASSYTRTSTDTQYFGPGTRLTVL.

The chain uses TRBV6-5 and TRBJ2-3, with no clear D. Trimming left V 6 bases short and J 0 bases short, with 7 bases between. Germline V gene data show CDR1 as MNHEY and CDR2 as SVGAGI. The CDR3 sequence is 13 residues long. The CDR3, as DNA: TGTGCCAGCAGACTCATTAGCACAGATACGCAGTATTTT. This codes for CASRLISTDTQYF.

J is TRBJ2-7 and V is TRBV7-6; 8 positions agree with TRBD2. Germline values: CDR1 SGHVS, CDR2 FNYEAQ. The V and J ends lost 1 base and 4 bases, in that order; junction bases with no gene match: 9. This CDR3 spans 16 amino acids. CDR3 nucleotides: TGTGCCAGCAGCTTAGTGGCAATAGCGGGGCGGTACGAGCAGTACTTC. It codes for CASSLVAIAGRYEQYF. Using reference TRBV7-6 and TRBJ2-7 for the parts outside the CDR3, the full variable domain is GAGVSQSPRYKVTKRGQDVALRCDPISGHVSLYWYRQALGQGPEFLTYFNYEAQQDKSGLPNDRFSAERPEGSISTLTIQRTEQRDSAMYRCASSLVAIAGRYEQYFGPGTRLTVT.

This clone occurred a few times. The chain has TRBV28 and TRBJ2-7, with a weak D call TRBD1 (5 bases). Germline V gives CDR1 MDHEN, CDR2 SYDVKM. V lost 2 bases and J 3 bases, leaving 11 bases between the germline ends. CDR3 length: 14 residues. DNA for the CDR3: TGTGCCAGCAGTTTAATACAGGACCACTACGAGCAGTACTTC. It specifies CASSLIQDHYEQYF.

This sequence joins TRBV12-3 or TRBV12-4 and TRBJ1-6, with D uncertain. The CDR3 extends over 13 amino acids. Deletions cut 6 bases from V and 3 bases from J, with 6 bases between. The CDR3 sequence: CASRTVYNSPLHF. The CDR3 DNA reads TGTGCCAGCAGGACGGTCTATAATTCACCCCTCCACTTT.

The chain has TRBV7-9 and TRBJ2-7, with 8 positions matching TRBD1. There are 15 residues in the CDR3. V gave up 1 base and J gave up 5 bases; unmatched junction bases: 7. In germline, CDR1 is SEHNR, CDR2 FQNEAQ (reference sequence). This CDR3 is CASSLGRTGMDEQYF. The DNA of the CDR3 is TGTGCCAGCAGCTTAGGTAGGACAGGGATGGACGAGCAGTACTTC.

This chain links TRBV11-2 with TRBJ1-2; D gene unclear. V was cut by 1 base and J by 2 bases, with 8 bases left in between. Germline V gene lookup returns CDR1 SGHAT and CDR2 FQNNGV. CDR3 size: 14 residues. The CDR3 protein is CASSLVLRNYGYTF. As DNA, the CDR3 is TGTGCCAGCAGCTTAGTCCTCAGAAACTATGGCTACACCTTC.

This clone showed up just once. V and J are TRBV29-1 and TRBJ2-7, with D possibly called TRBD1 or TRBD2 (5 bases each). CDR1 is SQVTM and CDR2 is ANQGSEA in the germline V gene. The CDR3 runs 14 residues. V lost 1 base to trimming and J lost 0 bases, with 10 bases between them. CDR3 nucleotide sequence: TGCAGCGTTGAAGGGGACGGCAGCTCCTACGAGCAGTACTTC. This gives the protein CSVEGDGSSYEQYF.

With regard to this clone: This specimen includes other DNA sequences encoding the same CDR3. The chain recombines TRBV5-1 with TRBJ2-7; D possibly corresponds to TRBD2 (5 bases). The germline V gene has CDR1 SGHRS and CDR2 YFSETQ. This CDR3 spans 13 amino acids. The V and J ends lost 4 bases and 3 bases respectively, with 11 bases between them. CDR3: CASSREPGYEQYF. The CDR3 bases are TGCGCCAGCAGCCGGGAACCGGGCTACGAGCAGTACTTC.

The gene calls are TRBV5-1 and TRBJ2-3; the match to TRBD2 covers 9 bases. The J segment lost 2 bases and the V segment lost 0 bases, leaving 7 bases of the junction unmatched. Germline V gene lookup returns CDR1 SGHRS and CDR2 YFSETQ. The CDR3 contains 17 residues. CDR3 sequence (DNA): TGCGCCAGCAGCTTGGGATATAGCGGGGGCCTCACAGATACGCAGTATTTT. Translation: CASSLGYSGGLTDTQYF.

V usage is TRBV6-4 and J usage is TRBJ2-1, with 8 nucleotides matching TRBD2. The V gene end was trimmed by 6 bases and the J gene end by 0 bases; junction bases not matched to a gene: 4. The germline CDR1 and CDR2 sequences are MRHNA and SNTAGT. There are 15 residues in the CDR3. The CDR3 DNA reads TGTGCCAGCAGGAGGCTAGCGGGCTCCTACAATGAGCAGTTCTTC. It specifies CASRRLAGSYNEQFF.

This chain links TRBV27 with TRBJ1-4, with 8 bases fitting TRBD1. The CDR3 spans 15 residues. J gave up 8 bases and V 3 bases, and 8 bases lay outside the gene matches. The V gene's germline CDR1 is MNHEY and CDR2 SMNVEV (reference sequence). CDR3 in amino acids: CASSFDRGKGEKLFF. In DNA form, the CDR3 reads TGTGCCAGCAGTTTCGACAGGGGCAAAGGAGAAAAACTGTTTTTT.

This clone has a single count. The chain joins TRBV9 to TRBJ1-1; 7 bases are shared with TRBD1. Germline V gene lookup returns CDR1 SGDLS and CDR2 YYNGEE. This CDR3 is built from 16 residues. The junction had 9 bases not matched to a gene; V was cut back by 3 bases and J by 1 base. CDR3 sequence: CASSGGQPRKNTEAFF. The CDR3 bases are TGTGCCAGCAGCGGGGGACAGCCAAGAAAGAACACTGAAGCTTTCTTT.

The chain employs TRBV9 and TRBJ1-6; 9 bases are shared with TRBD1. CDR1 and CDR2 from the germline V gene are SGDLS and YYNGEE. CDR3 length: 16 amino acids. V trimming: 3 bases; J trimming: 8 bases; junction bases outside the gene matches: 9. CDR3 residues: CASSATGGGSYSPLHF. CDR3 nucleotide sequence: TGTGCCAGCAGCGCCACAGGGGGCGGTTCCTATTCACCCCTCCACTTT.

The table lists this clone with a count of one. This sequence joins TRBV6-1 and TRBJ1-6; perhaps TRBD1 as D (5 bases). V gave up 2 bases and J gave up 10 bases, with 15 bases separating them. CDR3 length: 15 residues. The germline V gene has CDR1 MNHNS and CDR2 SASEGT. Here the CDR3 reads CASSEQGPKDSPLHF. Written as DNA, the CDR3 is TGTGCCAGCAGTGAACAGGGACCGAAGGACTCACCCCTCCACTTT.

The table lists this clone with a count of one. V usage is TRBV6-5 and J usage is TRBJ1-2; 11 nucleotides align to TRBD1. V shed 1 base, J shed 2 bases, and the junction held 3 bases outside the gene matches. This CDR3 has 16 amino acids. CDR1 and CDR2 from the germline V gene are MNHEY and SVGAGI. CDR3 sequence reads: CASSYFRTGGNYGYTF. CDR3 nucleotides: TGTGCCAGCAGTTACTTTCGGACAGGGGGCAACTATGGCTACACCTTC.

The rearrangement uses TRBV6-5 and TRBJ2-5, with D perhaps matching TRBD1 (6 bases). Deletions cut 8 bases from V and 5 bases from J, with 15 bases between. The germline gives CDR1 MNHEY, CDR2 SVGAGI. The CDR3 contains 13 residues. This CDR3 is CASRVTGSETQYF. The DNA of the CDR3 is TGTGCCAGCCGAGTAACAGGGAGCGAGACCCAGTACTTC.

This clone was recorded many times. The rearrangement uses TRBV24-1 and TRBJ2-2, with 9 bases that match TRBD1. Germline values: CDR1 KGHDR, CDR2 SFDVKD. V was clipped by 7 bases and J by 1 base; unmatched bases: 9. The CDR3 has 17 residues. CDR3 bases: TGTGCCACCAGCCTCAAACCGGGACAGGGGAACACCGGGGAGCTGTTTTTT. Its translation: CATSLKPGQGNTGELFF.

The chain combines TRBV5-1 with TRBJ2-3, with D perhaps assigned TRBD1 or TRBD2 (6 bases each). Per germline, CDR1 SGHRS and CDR2 YFSETQ. This CDR3 contains 17 residues. Trimming pared 3 bases from V and 3 bases from J, leaving 20 bases between. CDR3 sequence (DNA): TGCGCCAGCAGCTGGACAGAGGGGGGCATGCGGACAGATACGCAGTATTTT. It yields the protein CASSWTEGGMRTDTQYF.

The chain links TRBV5-4 to TRBJ2-1; no definite D call. Trimming took off 0 bases at V and 4 bases at J, with 11 bases between the two ends. The CDR3 has 15 residues. CDR1 is SGHNT and CDR2 is YYREEE in the germline V gene (reference sequence). The CDR3 loop reads CASSLVDSIYNEQFF. CDR3 sequence (DNA): TGTGCCAGCAGCTTGGTTGACTCGATTTACAATGAGCAGTTCTTC.

The chain recombines TRBV5-1 with TRBJ1-4, with TRBD1 matching over 8 bases. The CDR3 sequence is 15 residues long. From germline, CDR1 is SGHRS and CDR2 YFSETQ. Trimming took 2 bases from V and 6 from J; bases not matched to a gene: 6. CDR3 amino acids: CASSFGDRRHEKLFF. As DNA, the CDR3 is TGCGCCAGCAGCTTCGGGGACAGGAGACATGAAAAACTGTTTTTT.

This chain connects TRBV14 to TRBJ1-1; D unclear. The CDR3 sequence is 15 residues long. V was pared by 1 base and J by 6 bases, with 15 bases between. The germline V gene encodes CDR1 SGHDN and CDR2 FVKESK. CDR3 amino acids: CASSQVTEGGAEAFF. The CDR3 DNA reads as TGTGCCAGCAGCCAAGTAACGGAAGGAGGCGCTGAAGCTTTCTTT.

On this clone itself: This is likely a read error, given that the CDR3 carries no conserved phenylalanine or tryptophan at its end. The chain is built from TRBV27 and TRBJ1-2; no firm D call. Deletions cut 4 bases from V and 2 bases from J, with 8 bases between. The CDR3 is 13 amino acids. The germline V gene encodes CDR1 MNHEY and CDR2 SMNVEV (reference sequence). CDR3 region: CASSSGMNYGYTL. The CDR3 DNA sequence: TGTGCCAGCAGTTCGGGTATGAACTATGGCTACACCCTC.

The chain carries TRBV14 and TRBJ1-2, with D perhaps TRBD1 (5 bases). Per germline, CDR1 SGHDN and CDR2 FVKESK. CDR3 length: 14 residues. Between the trimmed V and J ends, which lost 3 bases and 2 bases, there was a span of 10 bases. The CDR3 bases are TGTGCCAGCAGCCACGTTGAGGGGAACTATGGCTACACCTTC. Translated: CASSHVEGNYGYTF.

The chain joins TRBV27 to TRBJ2-3; no clear D. This CDR3 region has 14 residues. Looked up from germline, CDR1 is MNHEY and CDR2 is SMNVEV (reference sequence). The V end was cut by 3 bases, the J end by 2 bases, with 9 bases between. The CDR3 DNA follows: TGTGCCAGCAGTTTTGGTCAGGCCACAGATACGCAGTATTTT. As protein: CASSFGQATDTQYF.